These 3 T cell receptor beta chains share one sample of origin, sequenced in a study of T cell repertoires in cytomegalovirus infection. In TCRdb, the reads were re-called with MiXCR into one record per CDR3 protein. The repertoire holds approximately 490,000 distinct CDR3 sequences, with about 11% as singletons. Sample: PBMCs. These receptors were collected from a human donor in good health (CMV status not recorded). Some clones in this sample may be carry-over from other donors' samples.

This clonotype was found many times. The chain combines TRBV2 with TRBJ1-5, with no clear D. This CDR3 region has 14 residues. Germline assignment: CDR1 SNHLY and CDR2 FYNNEI. The ends were cut back, 7 bases at V and 1 base at J, with 11 bases in the middle. CDR3 nucleotides: TGTGCCAGCAAATCAAATCCAAGCAATCAGCCCCAGCATTTT. The encoded protein is CASKSNPSNQPQHF.

This clonotype was detected ten times or more. The V and J genes are TRBV7-6 and TRBJ1-3; D unclear. Germline CDR1 is SGHVS and CDR2 is FNYEAQ. V shed 0 bases and J shed 4 bases, with 10 bases lying between them. This CDR3 contains 15 residues. CDR3 DNA: TGTGCCAGCAGCTTAGCCACAGCGGGGGGAAACACCATATATTTT. Its protein is CASSLATAGGNTIYF.

This clonotype was recorded many times. The V call is TRBV28, the J call TRBJ2-1; 13 positions agree with TRBD2. Losses at the gene ends were 4 bases for V and 7 bases for J; bases not matched to a gene: 4. CDR3 length equals 15 residues. CDR1 MDHEN and CDR2 SYDVKM come from the germline V gene. In nucleotides, the CDR3 is TGTGCCAGCAGTTGGACTAGCGGGAGTTTTAATGAGCAGTTCTTC. Protein product: CASSWTSGSFNEQFF.